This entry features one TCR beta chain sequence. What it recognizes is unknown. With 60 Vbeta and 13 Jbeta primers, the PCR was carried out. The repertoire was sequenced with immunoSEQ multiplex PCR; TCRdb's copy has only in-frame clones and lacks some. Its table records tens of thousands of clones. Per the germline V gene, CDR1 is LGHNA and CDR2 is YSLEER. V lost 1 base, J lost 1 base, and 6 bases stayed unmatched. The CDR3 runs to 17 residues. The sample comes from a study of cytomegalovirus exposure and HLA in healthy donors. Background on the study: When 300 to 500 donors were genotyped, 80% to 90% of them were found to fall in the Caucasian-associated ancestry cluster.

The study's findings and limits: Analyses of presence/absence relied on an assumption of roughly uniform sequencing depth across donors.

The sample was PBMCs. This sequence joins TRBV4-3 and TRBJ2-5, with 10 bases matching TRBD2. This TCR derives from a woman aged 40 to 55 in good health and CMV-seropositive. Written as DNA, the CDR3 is TGCGCCAGCAGCCAAGTTAAGGTAGCGGGAGGCCAAGAGACCCAGTACTTC. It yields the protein CASSQVKVAGGQETQYF.